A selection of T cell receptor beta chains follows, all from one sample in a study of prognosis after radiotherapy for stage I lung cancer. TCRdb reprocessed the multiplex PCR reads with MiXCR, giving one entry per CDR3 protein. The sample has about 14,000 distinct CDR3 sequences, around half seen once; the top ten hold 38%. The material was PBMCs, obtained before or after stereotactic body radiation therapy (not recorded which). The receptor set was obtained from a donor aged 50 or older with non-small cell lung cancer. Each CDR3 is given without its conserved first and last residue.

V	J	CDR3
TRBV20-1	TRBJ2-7	SARDGGMGYEQY
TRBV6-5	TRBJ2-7	ASSSMRDEQY
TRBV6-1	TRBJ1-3	AVGQSWSGNTIY
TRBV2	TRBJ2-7	ASSAHGTSGSYEQY
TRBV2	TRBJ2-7	ASSPSGVNEQY
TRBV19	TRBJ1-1	ASTPREPGRGAF
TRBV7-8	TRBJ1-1	ASSWGPADTEAF
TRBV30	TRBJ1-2	AWGERGGIYGYT
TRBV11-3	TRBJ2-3	ASSSLAYTQY
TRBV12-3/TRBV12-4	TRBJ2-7	ASSPMLTGNYEQY
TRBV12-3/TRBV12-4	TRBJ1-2	ASIVTNYGYT
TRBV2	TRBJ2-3	ASRDLVGSTDTQY
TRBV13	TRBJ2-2	ASSLMHDRGRVGELF
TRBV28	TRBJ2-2	ASSPGGLFTGELF
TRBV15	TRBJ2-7	ATSNAGGPYEQY
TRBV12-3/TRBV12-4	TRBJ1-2	ASSSGTYGYT
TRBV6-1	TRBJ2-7	ASSEMQTRE
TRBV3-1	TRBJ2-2	ASSTNTGELF
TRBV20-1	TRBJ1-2	SARGYGYT
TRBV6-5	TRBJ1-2	ASSYSPDSRSGYT
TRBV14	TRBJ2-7	ASSQAYNRDRGGEQY
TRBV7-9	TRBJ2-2	ASSEGTSAAGELF
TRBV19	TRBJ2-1	ASRSGRSVGEQF
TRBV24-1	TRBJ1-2	ATSQGYGYT
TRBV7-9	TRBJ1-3	ASSITGSGGNTIY
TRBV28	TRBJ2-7	ASKGTGRYEQY
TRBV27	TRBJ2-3	ASSPPGGTDTQY
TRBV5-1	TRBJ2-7	ASSAGLVDQPYEQY
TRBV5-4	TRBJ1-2	ASSWQGGGGYT
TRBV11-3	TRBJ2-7	ASSRNQYEQY
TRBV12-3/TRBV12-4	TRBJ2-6	ASTLSGGSGSNVLT
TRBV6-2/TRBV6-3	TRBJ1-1	ANSEFGNIEAF
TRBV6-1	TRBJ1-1	ASSRDRNTEAF
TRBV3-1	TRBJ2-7	ASSYASGNSEQY
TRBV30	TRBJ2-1	ACEEGSYNEQF
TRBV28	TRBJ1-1	ASSGQGPKKTEAF
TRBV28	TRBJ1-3	ASSRQTGNTIY
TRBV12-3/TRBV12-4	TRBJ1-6	ASSEGPGRSPLH